This T cell receptor (beta chain) is drawn from a study of blood T cell repertoires in COVID-19 (dated by TCRdb to about 2020). Context from the whole study: The collaborator samples originated in the United States, Italy and Spain and spanned the acute and convalescent phases of COVID-19. The material from the prospective study consisted of cDNA or gDNA derived from T cells, B-cell-depleted T cells, or PBMCs. The dataset comprised deeply sampled blood TCRbeta repertoires from subjects exposed to, actively infected with, or recovered from COVID-19. The repertoires were made available in a free public database intended to serve as a resource for research on the immune response to SARS-CoV-2. Samples were obtained from the ongoing ImmuneRACE study (first 160 participants) and from approximately 1,200 subjects provided by 6 global collaborators. A de-identified subject ID, COVID-19 status, age in years and sex were almost always included in the sample metadata. HLA class I and class II types, where available, came from metadata supplied by the sample provider rather than from assay-based typing.

TCRbeta CDR3 regions were amplified from genomic DNA by means of the immunoSEQ Assay, a bias-controlled multiplex PCR. The authors processed their data as follows. Nucleated cell counts per sample were estimated from amplification of reference gene primers within the assay. Sequence reads were collapsed and filtered to measure the absolute abundance of every unique TCRbeta CDR3 rearrangement. For each sample, productive Simpson clonality was calculated as the square root of Simpson's diversity index over productive rearrangements. This immuneACCESS table, as held by TCRdb, lists in-frame sequences with V and J called but not all clones. Of the missing ones, under half trace to an unresolved V gene in checked studies; the others have no known cause. V, J and clone size were drawn from that table, and D and trimming were deduced from the DNA. This sample is represented by about 350,000 clones; 88% of them were singletons. The top ten constitute about 6.7% of the sample.

On this clone itself: No antigen is known for it. No quality values exist for individual bases; no much larger clone is one base distant.

General study outcomes and caveats: Clinical and demographic metadata were provided uncurated, with the amount varying by source and participant.

One collaborating source in Seattle enrolled patients during active infection and followed them longitudinally through the course of disease. The collaborating institutions used their own protocols to collect whole blood in K2EDTA tubes. Collaborator samples were shipped for TCRbeta analysis as frozen whole blood, isolated PBMCs, or DNA extracted from either sample type. Trimming leaves V shorter by 0 bases and J shorter by 8 bases, with the junction holding 9 bases beyond the gene matches. The CDR3 holds 15 amino acids from the cysteine to the phenylalanine. The read is trimmed to its CDR3 DNA, 45 bases read in frame from base 1. The germline V gene supplies CDR1 SGHDT and CDR2 YYEEEE.

The receptor comes from a woman aged 70-85 years with COVID-19, enrolled during active disease. The specimen was peripheral blood. The rearrangement joined TRBV5-6 to TRBJ1-2; 8 central nucleotides agree with TRBD1. The sequence in DNA is TGTGCCAGCAGCTTGGCTGGCAGGGGGCTCGAGGGCTACACCTTC. Translated, it gives CASSLAGRGLEGYTF.